This entry is about one T cell receptor (beta chain). Its antigen is currently unknown. This sample stems from a study of PD-1 blockade in classical Hodgkin lymphoma. Overall study results and limits: Whoever responded completely had baseline diversity much like that seen in newly diagnosed patients. Relapsed/refractory patients reportedly had the lowest baseline TCR diversity, below newly diagnosed patients, who were below healthy donors. A significant rise in TCR diversity was seen by C4D1 for CD4+ cells but not for CD8+ cells.

The CDR3 consists of 14 residues. Germline CDR1 is ENHRY and CDR2 is SYGVKD. The ends lost 6 bases at V and 6 bases at J; junction bases unmatched: 7. Method: immunoSEQ multiplex PCR; TCRdb's copy keeps in-frame clones and lacks some. The sample lists approximately 90,000 clones; approximately 86% were seen once. Time point noted: cycle 4 day 1 (C4D1), after about 6 weeks of nivolumab. Every patient relapsed after autologous stem cell transplantation, and brentuximab vedotin exposure varied. Complete response, partial response or progressive disease was recorded as best response. This receptor was taken from a human donor with classical Hodgkin lymphoma. This sequence joins TRBV10-3 and TRBJ1-5; TRBD1 aligns across 8 bases. The sequencing used peripheral blood mononuclear cells (PBMCs), collected before the fourth cycle of nivolumab. In DNA, the CDR3 is TGTGCCATCAGCGGACAGGGCGGCGGTCAGCCCCAGCATTTT. The encoded protein is CAISGQGGGQPQHF.